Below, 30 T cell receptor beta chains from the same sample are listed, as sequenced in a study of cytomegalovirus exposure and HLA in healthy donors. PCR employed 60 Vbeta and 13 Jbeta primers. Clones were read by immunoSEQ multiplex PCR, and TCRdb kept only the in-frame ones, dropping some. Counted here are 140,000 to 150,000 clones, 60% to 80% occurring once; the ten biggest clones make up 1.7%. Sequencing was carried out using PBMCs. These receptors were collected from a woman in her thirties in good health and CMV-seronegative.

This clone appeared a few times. Here the CDR3 reads CAAGQGADEQYF. In nucleotides, the CDR3 is TGTGCCGCCGGACAGGGGGCCGACGAGCAGTACTTC. The rearrangement joins TRBV2 to TRBJ2-7, with TRBD1 matching 11 bases. Germline V CDR1 and CDR2: SNHLY, FYNNEI. The V and J ends lost 11 bases and 5 bases, in that order; junction bases with no gene match: 5. CDR3 length equals 12 residues. Based on the CDR3 plus reference TRBV2 and TRBJ2-7, the full variable domain is EPEVTQTPSHQVTQMGQEVILRCVPISNHLYFYWYRQILGQKVEFLVSFYNNEISEKSEIFDDQFSVERPDGSNFTLKIRSTKLEDSAMYFCAAGQGADEQYFGPGTRLTVT.

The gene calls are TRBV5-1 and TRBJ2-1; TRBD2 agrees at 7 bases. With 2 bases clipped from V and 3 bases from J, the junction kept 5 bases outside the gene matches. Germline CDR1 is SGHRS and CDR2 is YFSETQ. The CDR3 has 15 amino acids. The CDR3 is CASSFSGYDYNEQFF. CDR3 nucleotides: TGCGCCAGCAGCTTTAGCGGGTACGACTACAATGAGCAGTTCTTC.

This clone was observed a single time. The CDR3 region has the DNA TGTGCCAGTAGTATCAGGCAGAAAGCTTTCTTT. Its protein is CASSIRQKAFF. The rearrangement uses TRBV19 and TRBJ1-1; D gene ambiguous. CDR3 length: 11 amino acids. Between the trimmed V and J ends, which lost 3 bases and 9 bases, there was a span of 8 bases. Germline V gene sequence: CDR1 LNHDA, CDR2 SQIVND (reference sequence).

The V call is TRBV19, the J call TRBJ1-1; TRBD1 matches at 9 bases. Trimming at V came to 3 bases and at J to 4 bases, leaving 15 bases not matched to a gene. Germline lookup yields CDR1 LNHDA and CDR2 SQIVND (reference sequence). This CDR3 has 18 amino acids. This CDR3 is CASSILYRGREVGTEAFF. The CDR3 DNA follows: TGTGCCAGTAGTATCCTCTACAGGGGGCGAGAGGTAGGCACTGAAGCTTTCTTT.

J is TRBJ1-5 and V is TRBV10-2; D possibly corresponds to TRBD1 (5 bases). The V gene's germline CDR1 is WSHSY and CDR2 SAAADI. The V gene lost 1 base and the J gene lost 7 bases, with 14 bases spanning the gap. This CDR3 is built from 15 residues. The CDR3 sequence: CASSEWAGIQQPQHF. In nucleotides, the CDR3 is TGCGCCAGCAGTGAGTGGGCAGGGATTCAGCAGCCCCAGCATTTT.

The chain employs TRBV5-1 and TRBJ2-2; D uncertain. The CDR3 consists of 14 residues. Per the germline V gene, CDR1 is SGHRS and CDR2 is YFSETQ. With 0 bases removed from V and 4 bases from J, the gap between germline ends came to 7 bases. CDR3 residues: CASSLEQSTGELFF. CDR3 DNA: TGCGCCAGCAGCTTGGAACAGTCCACCGGGGAGCTGTTTTTT.

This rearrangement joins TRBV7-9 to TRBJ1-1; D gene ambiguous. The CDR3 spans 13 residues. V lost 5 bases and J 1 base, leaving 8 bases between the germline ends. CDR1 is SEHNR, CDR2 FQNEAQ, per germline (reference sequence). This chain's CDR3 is CASSETGNTEAFF. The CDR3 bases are TGTGCCAGCAGCGAAACGGGGAACACTGAAGCTTTCTTT.

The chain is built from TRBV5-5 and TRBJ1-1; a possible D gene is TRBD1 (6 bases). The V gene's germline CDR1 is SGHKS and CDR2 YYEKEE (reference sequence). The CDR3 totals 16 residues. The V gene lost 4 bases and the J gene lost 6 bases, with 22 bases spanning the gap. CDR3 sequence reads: CASSRTVEWGVSEAFF. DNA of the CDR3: TGTGCCAGCAGCCGGACAGTTGAGTGGGGTGTCTCTGAAGCTTTCTTT.

CDR3 coding DNA: TGTGCCAGCAGTTTATCGGGCCCCTATAATTCACCCCTCCACTTT. This codes for CASSLSGPYNSPLHF. This rearrangement joins TRBV27 to TRBJ1-6; D unresolved. CDR1 and CDR2 from the germline V gene are MNHEY and SMNVEV (reference sequence). The CDR3 extends over 15 amino acids. V lost 0 bases to trimming and J lost 2 bases, with 5 bases between them.

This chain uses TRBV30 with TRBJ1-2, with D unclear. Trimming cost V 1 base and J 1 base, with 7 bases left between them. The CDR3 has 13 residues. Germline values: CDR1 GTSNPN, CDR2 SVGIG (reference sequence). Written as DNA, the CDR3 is TGTGCCTGGAGTGGACTGCTTAACTATGGCTACACCTTC. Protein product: CAWSGLLNYGYTF.

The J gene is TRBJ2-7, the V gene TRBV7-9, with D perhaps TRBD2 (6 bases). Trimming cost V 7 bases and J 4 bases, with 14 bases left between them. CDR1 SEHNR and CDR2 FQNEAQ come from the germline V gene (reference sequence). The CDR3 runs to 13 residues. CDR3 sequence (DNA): TGTGCCAGCACTCTCGCTGGGGGGTACGAGCAGTACTTC. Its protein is CASTLAGGYEQYF.

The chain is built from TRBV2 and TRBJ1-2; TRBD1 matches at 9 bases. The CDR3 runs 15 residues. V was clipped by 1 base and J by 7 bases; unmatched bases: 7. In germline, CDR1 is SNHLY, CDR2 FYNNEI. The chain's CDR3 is CASSEGSTGGGGYTF. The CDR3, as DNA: TGTGCCAGCAGTGAAGGTTCGACAGGGGGTGGTGGCTACACCTTC.

The CDR3: CASSPTELGEQYF. For the CDR3, the DNA is TGTGCCAGCTCACCAACAGAACTAGGCGAGCAGTACTTC. The chain is built from TRBV18 and TRBJ2-7; TRBD2 might be the D (5 bases). Germline V lookup: CDR1 KGHSH, CDR2 LQKENI. The CDR3 has 13 amino acids. V was trimmed by 2 bases and J by 6 bases, leaving 11 bases between them.

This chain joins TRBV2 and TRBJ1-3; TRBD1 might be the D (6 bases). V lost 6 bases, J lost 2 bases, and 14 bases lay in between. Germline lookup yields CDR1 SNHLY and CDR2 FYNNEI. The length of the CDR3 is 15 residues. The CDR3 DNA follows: TGTGCCAGCAGCTTCGACAGGCGTACTGGAAACACCATATATTTT. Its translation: CASSFDRRTGNTIYF. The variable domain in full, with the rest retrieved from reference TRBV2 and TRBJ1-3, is EPEVTQTPSHQVTQMGQEVILRCVPISNHLYFYWYRQILGQKVEFLVSFYNNEISEKSEIFDDQFSVERPDGSNFTLKIRSTKLEDSAMYFCASSFDRRTGNTIYFGEGSWLTVV.

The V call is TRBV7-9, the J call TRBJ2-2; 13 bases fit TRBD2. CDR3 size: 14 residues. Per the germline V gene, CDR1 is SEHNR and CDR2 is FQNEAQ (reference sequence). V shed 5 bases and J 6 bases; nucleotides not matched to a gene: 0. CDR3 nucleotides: TGTGCCAGCAGCGGACTAGCGGGGGCCGGGGAGCTGTTTTTT. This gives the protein CASSGLAGAGELFF. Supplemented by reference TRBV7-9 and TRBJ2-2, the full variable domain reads DTGVSQNPRHKITKRGQNVTFRCDPISEHNRLYWYRQTLGQGPEFLTYFQNEAQLEKSRLLSDRFSAERPKGSFSTLEIQRTEQGDSAMYLCASSGLAGAGELFFGEGSRLTVL.

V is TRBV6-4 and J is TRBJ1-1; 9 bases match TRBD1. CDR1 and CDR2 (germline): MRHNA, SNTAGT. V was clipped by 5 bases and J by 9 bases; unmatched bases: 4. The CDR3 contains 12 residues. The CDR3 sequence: CASSNTGGQAFF. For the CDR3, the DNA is TGTGCCAGCAGTAATACAGGGGGCCAAGCTTTCTTT.

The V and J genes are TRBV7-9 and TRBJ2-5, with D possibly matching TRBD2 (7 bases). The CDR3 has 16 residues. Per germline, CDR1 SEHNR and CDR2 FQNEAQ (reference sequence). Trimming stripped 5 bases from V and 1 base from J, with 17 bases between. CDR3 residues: CASSIGGGTIQETQYF. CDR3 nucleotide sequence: TGTGCCAGCAGCATAGGAGGGGGGACTATCCAAGAGACCCAGTACTTC.

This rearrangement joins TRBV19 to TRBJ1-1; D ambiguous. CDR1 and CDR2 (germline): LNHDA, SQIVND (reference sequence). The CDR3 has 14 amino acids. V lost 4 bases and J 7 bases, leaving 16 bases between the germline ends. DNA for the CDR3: TGTGCCAGTAGTAGTCAGCCGGGGATTTTTGAAGCTTTCTTT. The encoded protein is CASSSQPGIFEAFF.

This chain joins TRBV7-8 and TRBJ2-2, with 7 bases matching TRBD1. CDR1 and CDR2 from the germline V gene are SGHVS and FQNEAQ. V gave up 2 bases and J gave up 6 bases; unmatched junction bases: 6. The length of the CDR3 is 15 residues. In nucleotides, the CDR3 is TGTGCCAGCAGCTTACCCACAGGGGCATCCGGGGAGCTGTTTTTT. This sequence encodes CASSLPTGASGELFF.

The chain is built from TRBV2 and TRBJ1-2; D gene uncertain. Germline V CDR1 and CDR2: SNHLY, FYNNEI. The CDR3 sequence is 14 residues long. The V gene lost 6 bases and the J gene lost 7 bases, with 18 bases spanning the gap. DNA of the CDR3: TGTGCCAGCAGAGCCCCGAATGGGGAGGGTGGCTACACCTTC. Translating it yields CASRAPNGEGGYTF.

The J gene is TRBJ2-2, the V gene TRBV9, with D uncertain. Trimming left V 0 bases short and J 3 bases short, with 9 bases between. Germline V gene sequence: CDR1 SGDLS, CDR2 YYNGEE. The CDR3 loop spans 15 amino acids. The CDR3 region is CASSVAGWDTGELFF. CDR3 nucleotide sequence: TGTGCCAGCAGCGTAGCCGGGTGGGACACCGGGGAGCTGTTTTTT.

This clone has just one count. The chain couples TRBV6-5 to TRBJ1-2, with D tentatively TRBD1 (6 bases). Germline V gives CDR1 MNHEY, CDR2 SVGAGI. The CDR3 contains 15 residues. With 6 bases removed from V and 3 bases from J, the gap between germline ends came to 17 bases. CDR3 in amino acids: CASSLLPGGYYGYTF. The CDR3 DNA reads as TGTGCCAGCAGCCTCCTACCTGGGGGCTACTATGGCTACACCTTC.

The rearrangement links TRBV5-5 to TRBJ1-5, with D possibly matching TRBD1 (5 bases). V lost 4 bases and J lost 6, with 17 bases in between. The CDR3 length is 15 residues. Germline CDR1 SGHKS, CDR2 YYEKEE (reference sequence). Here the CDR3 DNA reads TGTGCCAGCAGCGGCGGGGCAGGTGAAGCTCAGCCCCAGCATTTT. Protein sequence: CASSGGAGEAQPQHF.

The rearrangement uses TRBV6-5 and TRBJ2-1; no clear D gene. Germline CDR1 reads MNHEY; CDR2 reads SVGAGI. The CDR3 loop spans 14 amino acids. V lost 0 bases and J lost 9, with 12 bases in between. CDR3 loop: CASSYSEALGEQFF. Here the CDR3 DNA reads TGTGCCAGCAGTTACTCCGAGGCGCTTGGTGAGCAGTTCTTC.

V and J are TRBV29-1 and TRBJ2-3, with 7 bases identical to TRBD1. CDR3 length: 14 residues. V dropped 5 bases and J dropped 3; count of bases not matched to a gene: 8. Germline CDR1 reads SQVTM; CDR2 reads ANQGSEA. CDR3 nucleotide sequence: TGCAGCGTTCCCGGGACAGTCTGGACAGATACGCAGTATTTT. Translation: CSVPGTVWTDTQYF.

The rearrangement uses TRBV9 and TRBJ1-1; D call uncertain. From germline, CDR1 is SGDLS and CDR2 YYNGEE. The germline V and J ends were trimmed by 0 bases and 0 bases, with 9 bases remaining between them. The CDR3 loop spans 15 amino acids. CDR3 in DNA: TGTGCCAGCAGCGTAGTTTCCAGAATGAACACTGAAGCTTTCTTT. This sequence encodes CASSVVSRMNTEAFF.

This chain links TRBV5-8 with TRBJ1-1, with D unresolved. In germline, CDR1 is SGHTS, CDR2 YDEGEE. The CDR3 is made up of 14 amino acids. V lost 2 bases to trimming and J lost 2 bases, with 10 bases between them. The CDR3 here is CASSLKALNTEAFF. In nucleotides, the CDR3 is TGTGCCAGCAGCTTAAAAGCATTAAACACTGAAGCTTTCTTT.

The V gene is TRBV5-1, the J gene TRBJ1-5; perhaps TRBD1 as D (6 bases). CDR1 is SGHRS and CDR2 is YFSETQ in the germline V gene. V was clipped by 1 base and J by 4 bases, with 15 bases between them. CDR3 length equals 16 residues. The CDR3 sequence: CASSLNPRGANQPQHF. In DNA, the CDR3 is TGCGCCAGCAGCTTGAACCCCCGGGGGGCGAATCAGCCCCAGCATTTT.

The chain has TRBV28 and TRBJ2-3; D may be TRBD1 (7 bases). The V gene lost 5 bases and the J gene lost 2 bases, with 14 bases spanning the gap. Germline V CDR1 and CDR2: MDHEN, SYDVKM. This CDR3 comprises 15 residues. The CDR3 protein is CASSPRGEVTDTQYF. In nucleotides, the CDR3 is TGTGCCAGCAGTCCCAGGGGGGAGGTCACAGATACGCAGTATTTT. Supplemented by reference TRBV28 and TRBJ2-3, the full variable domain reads DVKVTQSSRYLVKRTGEKVFLECVQDMDHENMFWYRQDPGLGLRLIYFSYDVKMKEKGDIPEGYSVSREKKERFSLILESASTNQTSMYLCASSPRGEVTDTQYFGPGTRLTVL.

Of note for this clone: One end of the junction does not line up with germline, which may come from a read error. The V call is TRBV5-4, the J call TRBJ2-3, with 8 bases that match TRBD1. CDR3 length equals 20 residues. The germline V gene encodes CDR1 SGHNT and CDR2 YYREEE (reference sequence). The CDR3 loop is CASSGQGVGSNLGPTHTQYF. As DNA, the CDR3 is TGTGCCAGCAGCGGACAGGGTGTTGGATCTAACCTGGGTCCCACACATACGCAGTATTTT.